This T cell receptor beta chain originates from a study of shared clonotypes between healthy human individuals. Profiling relied on immunoSEQ multiplex PCR, and the TCRdb table lists in-frame clones only, not all of them. The data contain about 2.4 million clones, approximately 94% of them seen just once; the ten biggest clones take up 0.14%. Every donor was a Caucasian adult from Nashville, Tennessee. CDR1 is MNHEY, CDR2 SVGAGI, per germline. With 6 bases clipped from V and 0 bases from J, the junction kept 6 bases outside the gene matches. The CDR3 sequence is 15 residues long. The chain carries TRBV6-5 and TRBJ2-7; the match to TRBD1 covers 9 bases. This sequence originates from a man aged 18 to 29 in good health. Sequencing was done on a sample of naive CD4+ T cells sorted from blood. This sample's subset: CD45RA+ positively selected. CDR3 sequence: CASRPGTGPSYEQYF. In DNA, the CDR3 is TGTGCCAGCAGGCCCGGGACAGGGCCCTCCTACGAGCAGTACTTC.